A selection of T cell receptor beta chains follows, all from one sample in a study of blood T cell repertoires in COVID-19. Profiling relied on immunoSEQ multiplex PCR, and the TCRdb table lists in-frame clones only, not all of them. The sample holds fewer than 200,000 clones, approximately 82% seen once. The sample was PBMCs or T cells enriched from blood (not recorded which). These receptors came from a woman in her fifties or sixties who had recovered from COVID-19. The CDR3 runs from the conserved cysteine through the conserved F or W. Each record gives: D gene, V gene, J gene, clone size, CDR3 DNA, CDR3 protein. A D gene is named only where the DNA matches it firmly. Clone size is stated in some rows and not others, as once, few, many or a class when expanded.

TRBD1,TRBV6-5,TRBJ1-4,-,TGTGCCAGTCTGAAAGGGGGGACAGGTGGTGAAAAACTGTTTTTT,CASLKGGTGGEKLFF
TRBD2,TRBV6-1,TRBJ2-2,-,TGTGCCAGCAGTGCCCTAAGAGGGGTCTGGCGGGAGTTCACCGGGGAGCTGTTTTTT,CASSALRGVWREFTGELFF
TRBD2,TRBV9,TRBJ2-4,once,TGTGCCAGCAGCGTAGCGGTTGAGAGGCGGGGGGGCAAGAACATTCAGTACTTC,CASSVAVERRGGKNIQYF
-,TRBV5-1,TRBJ1-4,-,TGCGCCAGCGGGAATCCGGACACTACAACAACTAATGAAAAACTGTTTTTT,CASGNPDTTTTNEKLFF
TRBD1,TRBV7-2,TRBJ2-1,-,TGTGCCAGCACCCGGGACAGGGGGTACAATGAGCAGTTCTTC,CASTRDRGYNEQFF
-,TRBV2,TRBJ1-3,-,TGTGCCAGCAGTGTTTGGACAAACTCTGGAAACACCATATATTTT,CASSVWTNSGNTIYF
-,TRBV5-1,TRBJ1-1,-,TGCGCCAGCAGTTTATCCGGACTAAACACTGAAGCTTTCTTT,CASSLSGLNTEAFF
-,TRBV2,TRBJ1-5,-,TGTGCCAGCAGTGAAGAGGCTTCCAGGGGTGCCCAGCCCCAGCATTTT,CASSEEASRGAQPQHF
-,TRBV6-2/TRBV6-3,TRBJ1-2,few,TGTGCCAGCAGTTACCTCTCCTACAGGGTTGACTATGGCTACACCTTC,CASSYLSYRVDYGYTF
-,TRBV7-8,TRBJ1-2,-,TGTGCCAGCAGCTTAACGGAGATCGCTAACTATGGCTACACCTTC,CASSLTEIANYGYTF
-,TRBV7-6,TRBJ1-4,few,TGTGCCAGCAGCCGGTGGAATGAAAAACTGTTTTTT,CASSRWNEKLFF
-,TRBV7-2,TRBJ2-2,-,TGTGCCAGCAGCTTAAGAGAATGGGGGGAGCTGTTTTTT,CASSLREWGELFF
TRBD1,TRBV18,TRBJ2-1,-,TGTGCCAGCTCACCGGGGAAGGGGGCAAGGAATGAGCAGTTCTTC,CASSPGKGARNEQFF
-,TRBV7-9,TRBJ1-5,-,TGTGCCAGCAGCTACGACTTTGAGCCCCAGCATTTT,CASSYDFEPQHF
TRBD2,TRBV5-1,TRBJ2-2,-,TGCGCCAGCACCCGGACTAGCGGGGCTAACACCGGGGAGCTGTTTTTT,CASTRTSGANTGELFF
-,TRBV5-1,TRBJ2-5,-,TGCGCCAGCAGCTTGGATGGGCGCGAGACCCAGTACTTC,CASSLDGRETQYF
-,TRBV14,TRBJ2-3,-,TGTGCCAGCAGCCAAGTACAGTTTGCGCAGTATTTT,CASSQVQFAQYF
TRBD2,TRBV9,TRBJ2-1,-,TGTGCCAGCAGCGCCCCTCAGCGGGAGGTGTACAATGAGCAGTTCTTC,CASSAPQREVYNEQFF
-,TRBV29-1,TRBJ1-1,-,TGCAGCGCTGAACAGACTCGGAACACTGAAGCTTTCTTT,CSAEQTRNTEAFF
TRBD2,TRBV11-2,TRBJ2-3,-,TGTGCCAGCAGCATACTAGCGGGGAGCACAGATACGCAGTATTTT,CASSILAGSTDTQYF
-,TRBV21-1,TRBJ2-1,-,TGTGCCAGCAATACTAGCGGGGACTGTTACAATGAGCAGTTCTTC,CASNTSGDCYNEQFF
TRBD1,TRBV24-1,TRBJ1-5,few,TGTGCCACCTCGGACAGGGCTCACAATCAGCCCCAGCATTTT,CATSDRAHNQPQHF
-,TRBV9,TRBJ2-1,-,TGTGCCAGCACCCCAGGGGGGCCAGCAACATACAATGAGCAGTTCTTC,CASTPGGPATYNEQFF
-,TRBV11-3,TRBJ1-6,-,TGTGCCAGCACCCAAGGAGGGCTCGGAAATTCACCCCTCCACTTT,CASTQGGLGNSPLHF
TRBD1,TRBV28,TRBJ1-1,-,TGTGCCAGCAGTTCAACAGGACAGGAGCTTGAAGCTTTCTTT,CASSSTGQELEAFF
-,TRBV2,TRBJ2-4,-,TGTGCCAGCGGAGGGCAGGCAGTGGACATTCAGTACTTC,CASGGQAVDIQYF
-,TRBV30,TRBJ1-5,-,TGTGCCTGGAGTGTCAACCGGGATCAGCCCCAGCATTTT,CAWSVNRDQPQHF
-,TRBV30,TRBJ2-5,-,TGTGCCTGGAGTGGGGGCCTCCAAGAGACCCAGTACTTC,CAWSGGLQETQYF
-,TRBV5-1,TRBJ1-1,few,-,CASSLVSLHRENTEAFF
TRBD2,TRBV7-8,TRBJ2-3,once,TGTGCCAGCAGCATCGGACTAGCGGGAGGTCAAATAGATACGCAGTATTTT,CASSIGLAGGQIDTQYF
TRBD2,TRBV11-2,TRBJ2-5,once,TGTGCCAGCAGCTTCCGGACTAGCGGGGCGGTGAAGACCCAGTACTTC,CASSFRTSGAVKTQYF
-,TRBV5-1,TRBJ2-4,-,TGCGCCAGCAGCCCACGGGGTGCGTCAAACATTCAGTACTTC,CASSPRGASNIQYF
-,TRBV7-9,TRBJ2-1,-,TGTGCCAGCAGCTTAATCCCCTCTAATGAGCAGTTCTTC,CASSLIPSNEQFF
TRBD1,TRBV7-3,TRBJ1-2,-,TGTGCCAGCAGCAGTGGTACAGGGGTTCCGGTTAACTATGGCTACACCTTC,CASSSGTGVPVNYGYTF
-,TRBV30,TRBJ1-2,-,TGTGCCTGGAGTGTAGGAGGAGGGACTGCATATGGCTACACCTTC,CAWSVGGGTAYGYTF
-,TRBV6-5,TRBJ1-1,-,TGTGCCAGCAGCCGCGGACAGTTCAAGAACACTGAAGCTTTCTTT,CASSRGQFKNTEAFF
-,TRBV28,TRBJ1-1,-,TGTGCCAGTCTCGGGGGTCGGGCTCGCACTGAAGCTTTCTTT,CASLGGRARTEAFF
-,TRBV4-3,TRBJ1-1,-,TGCGCCAGCAGCCGATCAGACACCTCGAACACTGAAGCTTTCTTT,CASSRSDTSNTEAFF
-,TRBV19,TRBJ1-3,-,TGTGCCAGTAGTAAGGGAGTTTCTGGAAACACCATATATTTT,CASSKGVSGNTIYF
TRBD1,TRBV19,TRBJ1-4,-,TGTGCCAGTAGTATCGGACAGGGGAGGTCGGATGAAAAACTGTTTTTT,CASSIGQGRSDEKLFF
TRBD1,TRBV5-1,TRBJ1-4,-,TGCGCCAGCAGCTTTAGGGGCCGGAGACAGGGGTCTGAAAAACTGTTTTTT,CASSFRGRRQGSEKLFF
-,TRBV30,TRBJ2-1,-,TGTGCCTGGATCAGACTCCGAGACAGCAATGAGCAGTTCTTC,CAWIRLRDSNEQFF
-,TRBV28,TRBJ1-4,once,TGTGCCAGCAGTCCAGGACAGTCTAATGAAAAACTGTTTTTT,CASSPGQSNEKLFF
-,TRBV28,TRBJ1-6,-,TGTGCCAGCAACGGACCGGACACTTATAATTCACCCCTCCACTTT,CASNGPDTYNSPLHF
TRBD1,TRBV19,TRBJ1-1,-,TGTGCCAGTATACAGGGGACTAACACTGAAGCTTTCTTT,CASIQGTNTEAFF
TRBD1,TRBV4-2,TRBJ2-3,-,TGTGCCAGCAGCCGGGGGACAGCTAGCACAGATACGCAGTATTTT,CASSRGTASTDTQYF
-,TRBV7-6,TRBJ1-1,-,TGTGCCAGCAGCCCAGGGGTAGACACTGAAGCTTTCTTT,CASSPGVDTEAFF
TRBD1,TRBV6-6,TRBJ2-2,-,TGTGCCAGCAGCCCTCCGGGACAGGGGGACGGGGAGCTGTTTTTT,CASSPPGQGDGELFF